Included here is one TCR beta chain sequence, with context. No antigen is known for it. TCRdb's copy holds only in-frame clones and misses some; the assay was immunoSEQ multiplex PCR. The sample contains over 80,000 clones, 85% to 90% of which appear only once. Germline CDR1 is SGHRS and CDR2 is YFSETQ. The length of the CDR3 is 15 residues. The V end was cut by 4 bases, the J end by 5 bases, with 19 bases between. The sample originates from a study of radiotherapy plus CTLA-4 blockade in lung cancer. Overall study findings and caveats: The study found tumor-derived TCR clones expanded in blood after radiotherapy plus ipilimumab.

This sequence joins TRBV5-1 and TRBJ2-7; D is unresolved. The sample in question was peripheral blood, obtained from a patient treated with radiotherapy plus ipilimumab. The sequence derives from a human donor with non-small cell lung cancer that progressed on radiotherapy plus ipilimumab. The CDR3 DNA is TGCGCCAGCAGCCCCATGAGCCCAGGTATCAACGAGCAGTACTTC. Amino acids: CASSPMSPGINEQYF.